This TCR beta chain was captured in a study of blood T cell repertoires in COVID-19. Clones were sequenced by immunoSEQ multiplex PCR, and TCRdb holds only the in-frame ones, with some missing. Found here are 120,000 to 150,000 clones, approximately 92% of them singletons; the top ten hold 2.5% to 3.5%. The specimen was peripheral blood. The TCR sequence derives from a woman aged 60 to 75 with active COVID-19.

The CDR3 loop reads CASSLQGAYEQYF. For the CDR3, the DNA is TGTGCCAGCAGCTTACAGGGTGCCTACGAGCAGTACTTC. This chain connects TRBV7-9 to TRBJ2-7, with D perhaps matching TRBD1 (5 bases). Trimming shortened V by 2 bases and J by 2 bases, and 7 bases separated the two germline ends. Germline CDR1 and CDR2: SEHNR and FQNEAQ (reference sequence). The CDR3 totals 13 residues. The full variable domain, with the rest looked up from reference TRBV7-9 and TRBJ2-7, is DTGVSQNPRHKITKRGQNVTFRCDPISEHNRLYWYRQTLGQGPEFLTYFQNEAQLEKSRLLSDRFSAERPKGSFSTLEIQRTEQGDSAMYLCASSLQGAYEQYFGPGTRLTVT.